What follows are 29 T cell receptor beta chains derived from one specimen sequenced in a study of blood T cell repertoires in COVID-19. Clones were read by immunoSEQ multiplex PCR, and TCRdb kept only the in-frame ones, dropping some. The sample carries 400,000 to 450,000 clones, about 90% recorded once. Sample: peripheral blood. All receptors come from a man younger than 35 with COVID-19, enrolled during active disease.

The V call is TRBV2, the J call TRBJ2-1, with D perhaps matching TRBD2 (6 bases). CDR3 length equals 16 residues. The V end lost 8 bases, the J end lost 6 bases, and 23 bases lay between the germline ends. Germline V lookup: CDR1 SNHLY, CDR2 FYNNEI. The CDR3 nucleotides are TGTGCCAGCGGGCGGGGAGCCGCCAAAGGAGTCAATGAGCAGTTCTTC. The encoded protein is CASGRGAAKGVNEQFF.

The DNA of the CDR3 is TGTGCCAGCAGCTTTCTTAGTTTAGCGGGGGAACCCTCCTACGAGCAGTACTTC. It is translated as CASSFLSLAGEPSYEQYF. This chain joins TRBV5-4 and TRBJ2-7; 9 bases agree with TRBD2. V was pared by 2 bases and J by 0 bases, with 12 bases of the junction left unmatched. This CDR3 spans 18 amino acids. In germline, CDR1 is SGHNT, CDR2 YYREEE (reference sequence).

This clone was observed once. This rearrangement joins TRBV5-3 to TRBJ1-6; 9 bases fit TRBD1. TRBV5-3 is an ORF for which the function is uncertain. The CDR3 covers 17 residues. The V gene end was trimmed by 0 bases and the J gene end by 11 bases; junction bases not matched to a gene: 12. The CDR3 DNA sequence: TGTGCCAGAAGCTTGGGTACCTCGACAGGGGGGGAAGCACCCCTCCACTTT. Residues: CARSLGTSTGGEAPLHF.

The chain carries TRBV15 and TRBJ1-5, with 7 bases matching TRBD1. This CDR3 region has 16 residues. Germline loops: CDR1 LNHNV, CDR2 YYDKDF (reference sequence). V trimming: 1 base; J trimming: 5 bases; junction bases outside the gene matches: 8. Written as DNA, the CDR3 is TGTGCCACCAGCAGAGTATTAGTCCAGGGGGATCAGCCCCAGCATTTT. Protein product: CATSRVLVQGDQPQHF. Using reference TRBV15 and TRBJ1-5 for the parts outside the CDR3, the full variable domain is DAMVIQNPRYQVTQFGKPVTLSCSQTLNHNVMYWYQQKSSQAPKLLFHYYDKDFNNEADTPDNFQSRRPNTSFCFLDIRSPGLGDTAMYLCATSRVLVQGDQPQHFGDGTRLSIL.

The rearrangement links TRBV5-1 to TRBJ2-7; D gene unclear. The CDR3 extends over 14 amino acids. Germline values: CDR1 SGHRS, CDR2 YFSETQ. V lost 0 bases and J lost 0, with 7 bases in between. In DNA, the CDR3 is TGCGCCAGCAGCTTGGGCGCCGGCTCCTACGAGCAGTACTTC. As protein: CASSLGAGSYEQYF.

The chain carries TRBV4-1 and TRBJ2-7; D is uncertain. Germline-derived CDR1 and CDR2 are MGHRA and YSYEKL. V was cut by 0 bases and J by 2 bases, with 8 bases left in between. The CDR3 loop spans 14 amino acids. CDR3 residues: CASSQDYKPYEQYF. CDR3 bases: TGCGCCAGCAGCCAAGATTATAAGCCCTACGAGCAGTACTTC.

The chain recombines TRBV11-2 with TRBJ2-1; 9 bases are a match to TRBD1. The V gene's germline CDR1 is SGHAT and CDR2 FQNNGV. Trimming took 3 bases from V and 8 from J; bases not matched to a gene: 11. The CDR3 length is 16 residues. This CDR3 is CASSFAGGTGLDEQFF. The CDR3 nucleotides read TGTGCCAGCAGCTTCGCGGGTGGGACAGGGCTCGATGAGCAGTTCTTC.

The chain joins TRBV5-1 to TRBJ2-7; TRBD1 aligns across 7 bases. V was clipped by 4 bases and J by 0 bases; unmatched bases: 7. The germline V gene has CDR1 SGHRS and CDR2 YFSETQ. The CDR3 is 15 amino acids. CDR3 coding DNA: TGCGCCAGCAGCCCGGGACAGTCAAGCTCCTACGAGCAGTACTTC. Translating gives CASSPGQSSSYEQYF.

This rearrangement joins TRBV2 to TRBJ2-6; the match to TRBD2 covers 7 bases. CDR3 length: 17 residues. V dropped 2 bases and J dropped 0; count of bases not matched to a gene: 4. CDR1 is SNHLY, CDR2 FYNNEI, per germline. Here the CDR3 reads CASSEWGGFSGANVLTF. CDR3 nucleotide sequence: TGTGCCAGCAGTGAATGGGGGGGATTCTCTGGGGCCAACGTCCTGACTTTC.

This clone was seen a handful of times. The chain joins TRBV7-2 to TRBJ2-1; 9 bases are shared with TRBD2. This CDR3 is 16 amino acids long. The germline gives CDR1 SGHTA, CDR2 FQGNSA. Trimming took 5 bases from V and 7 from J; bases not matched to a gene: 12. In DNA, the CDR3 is TGTGCCAGCAGCCCACGAGCGGGAGGTAACTATAATGAGCAGTTCTTC. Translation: CASSPRAGGNYNEQFF.

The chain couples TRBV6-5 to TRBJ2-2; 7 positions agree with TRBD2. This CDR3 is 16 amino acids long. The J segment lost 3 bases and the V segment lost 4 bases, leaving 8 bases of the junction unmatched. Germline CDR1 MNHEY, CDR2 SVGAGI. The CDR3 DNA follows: TGTGCCAGCAGTTCGTTACGGGGGGTGGACACCGGGGAGCTGTTTTTT. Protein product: CASSSLRGVDTGELFF.

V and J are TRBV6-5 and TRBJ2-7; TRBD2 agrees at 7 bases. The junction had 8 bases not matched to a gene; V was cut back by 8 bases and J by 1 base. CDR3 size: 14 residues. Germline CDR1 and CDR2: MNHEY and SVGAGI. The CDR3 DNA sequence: TGTGCCAGCTCTAAAAGGGAGGGATCCTACGAGCAGTACTTC. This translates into CASSKREGSYEQYF.

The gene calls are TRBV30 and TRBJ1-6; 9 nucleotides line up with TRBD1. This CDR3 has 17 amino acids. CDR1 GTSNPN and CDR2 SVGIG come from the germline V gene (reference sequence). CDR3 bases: TGTGCTTTTAGACGGAGATCAGGGACAGGGCGGGATTCACCCCTCCACTTT. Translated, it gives CAFRRRSGTGRDSPLHF.

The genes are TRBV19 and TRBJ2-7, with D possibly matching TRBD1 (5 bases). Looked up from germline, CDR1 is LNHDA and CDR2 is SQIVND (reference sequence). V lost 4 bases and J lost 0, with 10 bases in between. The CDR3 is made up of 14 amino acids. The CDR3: CASSTTANSYEQYF. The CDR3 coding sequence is TGTGCCAGTAGTACGACAGCTAACTCCTACGAGCAGTACTTC.

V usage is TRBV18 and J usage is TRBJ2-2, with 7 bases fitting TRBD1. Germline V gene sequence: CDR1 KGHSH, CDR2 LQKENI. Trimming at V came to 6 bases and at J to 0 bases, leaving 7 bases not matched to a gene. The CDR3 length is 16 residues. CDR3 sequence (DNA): TGTGCCAGCTCGCCAAGGGGGCAGTCGAACACCGGGGAGCTGTTTTTT. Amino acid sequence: CASSPRGQSNTGELFF.

The CDR3 protein is CASSFRTGRAYNSPLHF. The CDR3 DNA reads as TGTGCCAGCAGCTTCCGGACAGGGAGGGCCTATAATTCACCCCTCCACTTT. The chain has TRBV5-6 and TRBJ1-6; 8 nucleotides match TRBD1. CDR1 and CDR2 (germline): SGHDT, YYEEEE. This CDR3 has 17 residues. Trimming removed 2 bases from V and 2 bases from J; junction bases left unmatched: 6.

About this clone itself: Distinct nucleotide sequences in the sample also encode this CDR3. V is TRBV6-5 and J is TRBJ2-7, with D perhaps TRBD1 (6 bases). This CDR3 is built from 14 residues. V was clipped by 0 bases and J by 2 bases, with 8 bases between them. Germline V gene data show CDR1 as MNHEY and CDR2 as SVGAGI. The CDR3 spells CASSYSRTAYEQYF. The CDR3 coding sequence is TGTGCCAGCAGTTACTCGAGGACAGCCTACGAGCAGTACTTC.

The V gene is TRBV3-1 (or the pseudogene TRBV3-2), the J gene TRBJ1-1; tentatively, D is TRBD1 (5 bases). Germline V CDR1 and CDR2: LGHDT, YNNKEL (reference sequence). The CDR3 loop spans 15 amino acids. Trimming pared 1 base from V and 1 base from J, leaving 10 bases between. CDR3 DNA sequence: TGTGCCAGCAGCCAAGGAGCAGGGAAGAACACTGAAGCTTTCTTT. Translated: CASSQGAGKNTEAFF.

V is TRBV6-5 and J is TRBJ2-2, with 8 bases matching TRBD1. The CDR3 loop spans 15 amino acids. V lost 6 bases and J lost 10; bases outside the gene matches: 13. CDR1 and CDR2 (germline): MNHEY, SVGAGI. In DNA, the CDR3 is TGTGCCAGCAGGAGGAATCAGGGGGCAGAGTTGGAGCTGTTTTTT. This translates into CASRRNQGAELELFF.

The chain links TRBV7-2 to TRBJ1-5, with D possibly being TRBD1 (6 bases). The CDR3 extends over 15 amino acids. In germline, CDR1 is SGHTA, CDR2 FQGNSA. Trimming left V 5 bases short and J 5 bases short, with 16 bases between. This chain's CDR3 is CASSPGTPRDQPQHF. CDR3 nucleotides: TGTGCCAGCAGCCCAGGGACACCCCGAGATCAGCCCCAGCATTTT.

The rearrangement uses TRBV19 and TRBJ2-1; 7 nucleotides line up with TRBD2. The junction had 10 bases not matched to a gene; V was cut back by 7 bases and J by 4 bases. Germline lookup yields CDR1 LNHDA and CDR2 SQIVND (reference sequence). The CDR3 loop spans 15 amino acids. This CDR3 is CASTPAGQQYNEQFF. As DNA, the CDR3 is TGTGCCAGTACCCCAGCGGGGCAACAATACAATGAGCAGTTCTTC.

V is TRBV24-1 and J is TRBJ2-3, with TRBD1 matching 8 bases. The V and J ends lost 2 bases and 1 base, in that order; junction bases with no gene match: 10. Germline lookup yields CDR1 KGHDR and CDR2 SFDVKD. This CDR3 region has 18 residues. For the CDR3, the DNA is TGTGCCACCAGTGATTCCGTCGGACAGGGCAGAGGCACAGATACGCAGTATTTT. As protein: CATSDSVGQGRGTDTQYF.

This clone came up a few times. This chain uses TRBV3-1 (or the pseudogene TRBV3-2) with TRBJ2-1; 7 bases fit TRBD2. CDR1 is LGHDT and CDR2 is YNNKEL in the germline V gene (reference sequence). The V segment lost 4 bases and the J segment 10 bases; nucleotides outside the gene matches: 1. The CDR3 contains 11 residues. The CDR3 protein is CASSRGSEQFF. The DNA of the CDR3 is TGTGCCAGCAGCCGCGGGAGCGAGCAGTTCTTC.

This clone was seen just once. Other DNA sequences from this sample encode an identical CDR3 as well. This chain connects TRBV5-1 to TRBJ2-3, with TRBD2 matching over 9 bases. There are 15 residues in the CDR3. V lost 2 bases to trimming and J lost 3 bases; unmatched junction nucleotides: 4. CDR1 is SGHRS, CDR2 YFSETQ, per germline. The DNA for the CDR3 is TGCGCCAGCAGCTTAAGCGGGAGGAGTACAGATACGCAGTATTTT. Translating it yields CASSLSGRSTDTQYF.

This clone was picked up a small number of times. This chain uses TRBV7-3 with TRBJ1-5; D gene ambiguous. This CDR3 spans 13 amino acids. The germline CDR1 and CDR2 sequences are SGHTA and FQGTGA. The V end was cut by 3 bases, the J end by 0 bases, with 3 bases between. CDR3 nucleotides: TGTGCCAGCAGCTTTCATAGCAATCAGCCCCAGCATTTT. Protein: CASSFHSNQPQHF. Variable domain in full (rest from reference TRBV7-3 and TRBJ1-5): GAGVSQTPSNKVTEKGKYVELRCDPISGHTALYWYRQSLGQGPEFLIYFQGTGAADDSGLPNDRFFAVRPEGSVSTLKIQRTERGDSAVYLCASSFHSNQPQHFGDGTRLSIL.

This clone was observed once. CDR3 DNA sequence: TGTGCCAGTAGGAATAAGGGGGTTCTCTACGAGCAGTACTTC. Its protein is CASRNKGVLYEQYF. The chain joins TRBV19 to TRBJ2-7; a possible D gene is TRBD1 (6 bases). CDR1 is LNHDA and CDR2 is SQIVND in the germline V gene (reference sequence). The CDR3 consists of 14 residues. The V end was cut by 6 bases, the J end by 3 bases, with 15 bases between.

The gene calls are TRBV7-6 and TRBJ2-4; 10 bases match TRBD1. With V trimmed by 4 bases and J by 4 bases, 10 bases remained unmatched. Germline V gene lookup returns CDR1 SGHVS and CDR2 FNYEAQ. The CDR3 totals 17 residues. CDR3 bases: TGTGCCAGCAGCTCCATGACACCGGGACAGGGGAAAAACATTCAGTACTTC. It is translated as CASSSMTPGQGKNIQYF.

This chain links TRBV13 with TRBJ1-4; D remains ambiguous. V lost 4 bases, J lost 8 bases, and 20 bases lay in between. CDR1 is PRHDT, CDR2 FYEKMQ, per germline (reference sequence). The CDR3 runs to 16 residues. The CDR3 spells CASSSGKGPQYEKLFF. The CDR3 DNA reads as TGTGCCAGCAGCTCCGGGAAAGGGCCCCAGTACGAAAAACTGTTTTTT.

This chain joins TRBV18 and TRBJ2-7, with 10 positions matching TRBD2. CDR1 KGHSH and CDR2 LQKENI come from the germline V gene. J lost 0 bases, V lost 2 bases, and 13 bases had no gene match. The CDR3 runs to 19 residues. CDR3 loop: CASSPGALRTSGISYEQYF. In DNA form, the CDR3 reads TGTGCCAGCTCACCAGGGGCCCTAAGGACTAGCGGCATCTCCTACGAGCAGTACTTC.